This T cell receptor (beta chain) originates from a study of cytomegalovirus exposure and HLA in healthy donors. General study findings and limits: In vitro testing confirmed three CMV-associated chains as specific for CMV antigens.

PCR primers comprised 60 Vbeta and 13 Jbeta primers. Using immunoSEQ multiplex PCR, the repertoire was profiled, and TCRdb retains in-frame clones only, with some absent. This table holds 150,000 or so clones, around 77% found once. Germline-derived CDR1 and CDR2 are LNHNV and YYDKDF (reference sequence). V lost 5 bases to trimming and J lost 5 bases, with 15 bases between them. This CDR3 comprises 14 residues. A note on this clone: Its cognate antigen is unknown.

The receptor was isolated from a woman aged 50 to 60 in good health and CMV-seropositive. The sequenced material came from PBMCs. The chain employs TRBV15 and TRBJ2-5; perhaps TRBD1 as D (5 bases). Here the CDR3 DNA reads TGTGCCACCAGCCCGCTGGGGCCTGAGGAGACCCAGTACTTC. It specifies CATSPLGPEETQYF.